The 12 T cell receptor beta chains given below trace back to one sample, sequenced in a study of technical replicates of blood from a handful of donors. Here immunoSEQ multiplex PCR was the method, and the copy in TCRdb shows in-frame clones only, minus some. The sample lists 70,000 to 85,000 clones, approximately 90% seen once, with roughly 0.41% in the top ten. The sequencing input was T cells isolated from PBMCs. Receptors originate from a human donor in good health.

As DNA, the CDR3 is TGTGCCAGTAGTATGATAGCGGGAACCACAGATACGCAGTATTTT. As protein: CASSMIAGTTDTQYF. The chain employs TRBV19 and TRBJ2-3, with 8 nucleotides matching TRBD2. The V gene's germline CDR1 is LNHDA and CDR2 SQIVND (reference sequence). The ends lost 3 bases at V and 2 bases at J; junction bases unmatched: 4. CDR3 length equals 15 residues.

V gene TRBV6-1 combines with J gene TRBJ2-7; 8 nucleotides agree with TRBD1. Germline-derived CDR1 and CDR2 are MNHNS and SASEGT. J was trimmed by 2 bases and V by 3 bases; bases with no gene match: 9. This CDR3 has 16 residues. In nucleotides, the CDR3 is TGTGCCAGCAGTGAGAGCCTAGGACAGGGAACCTACGAGCAGTACTTC. This translates into CASSESLGQGTYEQYF.

This clone was observed a single time. The chain joins TRBV9 to TRBJ2-7; 9 nucleotides line up with TRBD2. This CDR3 region has 15 residues. Germline values: CDR1 SGDLS, CDR2 YYNGEE. V lost 3 bases and J lost 3; bases outside the gene matches: 7. The chain's CDR3 is CASSEGAGGSYEQYF. The CDR3 DNA reads TGTGCCAGCAGCGAGGGGGCGGGAGGGAGCTACGAGCAGTACTTC.

This chain links TRBV9 with TRBJ2-1; 10 bases match TRBD2. The CDR3 has 15 amino acids. Germline V gene lookup returns CDR1 SGDLS and CDR2 YYNGEE. J lost 9 bases, V lost 2 bases, and 8 bases had no gene match. The CDR3 sequence: CASSVLAGGLTEQFF. The CDR3 DNA reads as TGTGCCAGCAGCGTTTTAGCGGGAGGTCTTACTGAGCAGTTCTTC.

This chain connects TRBV7-2 to TRBJ2-7; D remains ambiguous. The CDR3 has 12 amino acids. CDR1 SGHTA and CDR2 FQGNSA come from the germline V gene. V was clipped by 4 bases and J by 3 bases, with 7 bases between them. The CDR3 DNA follows: TGTGCCAGCAGCTCCGACTTCTACGAGCAGTACTTC. Translating gives CASSSDFYEQYF.

The rearrangement uses TRBV28 and TRBJ2-5, with TRBD2 matching over 10 bases. CDR3 size: 15 residues. The J segment lost 5 bases and the V segment lost 6 bases, leaving 9 bases of the junction unmatched. Germline CDR1 MDHEN, CDR2 SYDVKM. The CDR3 DNA follows: TGTGCCAGCAGACATCTAGCGGGAGCGGGGGAGACCCAGTACTTC. Its protein is CASRHLAGAGETQYF.

CDR3: CASRETGLANNEQFF. CDR3 nucleotide sequence: TGCGCCAGCAGGGAGACGGGACTAGCTAACAATGAGCAGTTCTTC. The chain carries TRBV4-1 and TRBJ2-1; 9 bases fit TRBD2. The germline V gene has CDR1 MGHRA and CDR2 YSYEKL. Germline trimming cut 6 bases from V and 5 bases from J; bases unmatched to any gene: 8. This CDR3 is 15 amino acids long.

This clone was counted once. The gene calls are TRBV4-2 and TRBJ2-7, with D maybe TRBD2 (5 bases). V lost 2 bases to trimming and J lost 3 bases, with 8 bases between them. The CDR3 extends over 13 amino acids. The V gene's germline CDR1 is LGHNA and CDR2 YNFKEQ. Here the CDR3 DNA reads TGTGCCAGCAGCCAACCACTAGACTACGAGCAGTACTTC. Its translation: CASSQPLDYEQYF.

V gene TRBV14 combines with J gene TRBJ1-2; possible D gene TRBD1, 5 bases. The germline CDR1 and CDR2 sequences are SGHDN and FVKESK. This CDR3 is 15 amino acids long. The ends were cut back, 4 bases at V and 7 bases at J, with 19 bases in the middle. CDR3 amino acids: CASSLWGIQGGGYTF. The CDR3 DNA reads TGTGCCAGCAGCCTGTGGGGTATTCAGGGTGGTGGCTACACCTTC.

The chain joins TRBV7-2 to TRBJ2-7; tentative D call: TRBD1 (5 bases). CDR1 SGHTA and CDR2 FQGNSA come from the germline V gene. The CDR3 is made up of 12 amino acids. V was clipped by 10 bases and J by 3 bases, with 13 bases between them. This CDR3 reads CATSRQSYEQYF. The CDR3 bases are TGTGCCACCTCAAGACAGAGCTACGAGCAGTACTTC.

About this clone: The junction departs from the called germline gene at one end, perhaps through a read error. The chain combines TRBV7-7 with TRBJ1-1; perhaps TRBD1 as D (6 bases). The CDR3 spans 10 residues. CDR1 is SSHAT and CDR2 is FNYEAQ in the germline V gene (reference sequence). This CDR3 is CASSFRGAFF. In DNA form, the CDR3 reads TGTGCTAGCAGCTTCAGGGGAGCTTTCTTT.

V gene TRBV6-5 combines with J gene TRBJ2-5; weak D call: TRBD1 (6 bases). The CDR3 is 13 residues long. The germline CDR1 and CDR2 sequences are MNHEY and SVGAGI. CDR3 loop: CATRTVNQETQYF. CDR3 nucleotide sequence: TGTGCGACGAGGACAGTGAACCAAGAGACCCAGTACTTC.